This TCR beta chain was sequenced for a study of cytomegalovirus exposure and HLA in healthy donors. General study points: Apart from CMV serostatus, no immune exposure information was available. It has been reported that TCR beta sequences accurately predicted the HLA-A and HLA-B alleles of most subjects.

A word on this clone: The antigen is undetermined.

PCR was performed using 60 Vbeta and 13 Jbeta primers. The assay was immunoSEQ multiplex PCR, and TCRdb's table has in-frame clones only and misses some. The data contain 120,000 or so clones, about 78% of them singletons. In germline, CDR1 is SNHLY, CDR2 FYNNEI. CDR3 size: 15 residues. Trimming took off 6 bases at V and 0 bases at J, with 15 bases between the two ends. The TCR originated in a man in his thirties or forties in good health and CMV-seronegative. This chain links TRBV2 with TRBJ2-7; possibly TRBD2 for D (6 bases). Sequencing was done on a sample of PBMCs. The CDR3 loop reads CASRLRRVDSYEQYF. CDR3 DNA sequence: TGTGCCAGCAGGTTGAGGAGGGTTGACTCCTACGAGCAGTACTTC. Together with reference TRBV2 and TRBJ2-7, the CDR3 gives the full variable domain: EPEVTQTPSHQVTQMGQEVILRCVPISNHLYFYWYRQILGQKVEFLVSFYNNEISEKSEIFDDQFSVERPDGSNFTLKIRSTKLEDSAMYFCASRLRRVDSYEQYFGPGTRLTVT.